This is a list of T cell receptor beta chains from one sample in a study of cytomegalovirus exposure and HLA in healthy donors. The table came from immunoSEQ multiplex PCR; TCRdb's copy has only in-frame clones and leaves some out. The sample contains 180,000 or so clones, 85% to 90% of which appear only once. Sequencing was done on a sample of PBMCs. The receptors were sampled from a young woman in good health and CMV-seronegative. Each CDR3 is given with its conserved first and last residue. Fields, in order: J gene, clone size, D gene, CDR3 length, V gene, CDR3 DNA, CDR3 protein. D genes are given only for firm matches. Part of the rows lack a size; the others show once, few, many or a class for expanded clones.

TRBJ2-1 - TRBD2 18 TRBV10-1 TGCGCCAGCAGTGAGTCTTCTAGCGGGGGAAACACATGGGGTGAGCAGTTCTTC CASSESSSGGNTWGEQFF
TRBJ1-2 - TRBD1 16 TRBV4-2 TGTGCCAGCAGCCAGCCATTACCAACAGGGGTCTATGGCTACACCTTC CASSQPLPTGVYGYTF
TRBJ2-1 - - 13 TRBV6-1 TGTGCCAGCCGCAAATTGGGCAACAATGAGCAGTTCTTC CASRKLGNNEQFF
TRBJ2-3 - TRBD1 15 TRBV9 TGTGCCAGCAGCGTAGGAACAGGGGTCACAGATACGCAGTATTTT CASSVGTGVTDTQYF
TRBJ2-1 - - 12 TRBV5-6 TGTGCCAGCAGCTTATTTAGCGGTGAGCAGTTCTTC CASSLFSGEQFF
TRBJ1-2 - - 12 TRBV5-1 TGCGCCAGCAGCTTCGACAGGAATGGCTACACCTTC CASSFDRNGYTF
TRBJ1-5 once - 12 TRBV18 TGTGCCAGCTCACCGGGGGGTCAGCCCCAGCATTTT CASSPGGQPQHF
TRBJ1-2 few - 15 TRBV19 TGTGCCAGTAGTATAGGACAGAACGCTAACTATGGCTACACCTTC CASSIGQNANYGYTF
TRBJ1-5 - - 15 TRBV6-1 TGTGCCAGCAGGCCTGGGGGGGGCGCGGGACAGCCCCAGCATTTT CASRPGGGAGQPQHF
TRBJ1-6 few - 14 TRBV2 TGTGCCAGCAGTCAAGGATCGGGTCGATCACCCCTCCACTTT CASSQGSGRSPLHF
TRBJ1-1 - TRBD1 13 TRBV13 TGTGCCAGCAGCCTGGACAGGGGAGCTGAAGCTTTCTTT CASSLDRGAEAFF
TRBJ1-2 once TRBD1 15 TRBV7-2 TGTGCCAGCAGCTTAGTGGGACAGGAATATTATGGCTACACCTTC CASSLVGQEYYGYTF
TRBJ2-4 - - 16 TRBV6-5 TGTGCCAGCAGTTACTCGTACGGGGTAGCCAAAAACATTCAGTACTTC CASSYSYGVAKNIQYF
TRBJ1-2 - TRBD1 15 TRBV7-8 TGTGCCAGCAGCTTACCAACGACAGGGAACTATGGCTACACCTTC CASSLPTTGNYGYTF
TRBJ2-5 - TRBD2 15 TRBV9 TGTGCCAGCAGCGTTAGCGGGGGGCCACAAGAGACCCAGTACTTC CASSVSGGPQETQYF
TRBJ2-3 - TRBD2 16 TRBV19 TGTGCCAGTAGCCGTAGCGGGGGCCGGGGTGAAGATACGCAGTATTTT CASSRSGGRGEDTQYF
TRBJ2-1 - - 11 TRBV19 TGTGCCAGTAGTACCGGACAGGAGCAGTTCTTC CASSTGQEQFF
TRBJ1-2 - - 14 TRBV7-6 TGTGCCAGCAGCCCCCGTCCAGGGGTCTATGGCTACACCTTC CASSPRPGVYGYTF
TRBJ2-5 - TRBD1 13 TRBV10-1 TGCGCCAGCAGTCAGACAGGGGGCCAGACCCAGTACTTC CASSQTGGQTQYF
TRBJ2-7 - - 13 TRBV30 TGTGCCTGGAGTGCCGGCGGGACCTACGAGCAGTACTTC CAWSAGGTYEQYF
TRBJ2-7 - TRBD1 15 TRBV7-9 TGTGCCAGCAGCACACGGACAGGCCCATCCTACGAGCAGTACTTC CASSTRTGPSYEQYF
TRBJ2-1 - - 15 TRBV21-1 TGTGCCAGCAGCCTACTAGCGGGGACCCTAGATGAGCAGTTCTTC CASSLLAGTLDEQFF
TRBJ2-1 - TRBD1 11 TRBV2 TGTGCCACCGCAGGGGGCAATGAGCAGTTCTTC CATAGGNEQFF
TRBJ1-2 - - 13 TRBV7-8 TGTGCCAGCAGCTTCCCAGGCAGCTATGGCTACACCTTC CASSFPGSYGYTF
TRBJ1-2 - TRBD1 13 TRBV2 TGTGCCAGCAGGGGACAGGAGAACTATGGCTACACCTTC CASRGQENYGYTF
TRBJ1-1 - - 12 TRBV10-1 TGCGCCAGCAGGGGCCTGACAGGTGAAGCTTTCTTT CASRGLTGEAFF
TRBJ2-7 - - 13 TRBV7-9 TGTGCCAGCAGCTCTATAAGGGGCGCCGAGCAGTACTTC CASSSIRGAEQYF
TRBJ2-6 - - 19 TRBV29-1 TGCAGCGTTGAAGATCCCAGGGGACGCGTGAGCTCTGGGGCCAACGTCCTGACTTTC CSVEDPRGRVSSGANVLTF
TRBJ2-3 - - 19 TRBV5-1 TGCGCCAGCAGCTTGGTGTCATTGGCAGGGGGGCGGTGGGCAGATACGCAGTATTTT CASSLVSLAGGRWADTQYF
TRBJ2-2 - TRBD1 12 TRBV2 TGTGCCAGCCGACAGGGCCCCGGGGAGCTGTTTTTT CASRQGPGELFF
TRBJ1-2 - TRBD1 14 TRBV27 TGTGCCAGCAGTTTGGCAGGGGGGTCCTATGGCTACACCTTC CASSLAGGSYGYTF
TRBJ2-3 - - 13 TRBV7-2 TGTGCCAGCAGCTTAGCGCTAGTAGATACGCAGTATTTT CASSLALVDTQYF